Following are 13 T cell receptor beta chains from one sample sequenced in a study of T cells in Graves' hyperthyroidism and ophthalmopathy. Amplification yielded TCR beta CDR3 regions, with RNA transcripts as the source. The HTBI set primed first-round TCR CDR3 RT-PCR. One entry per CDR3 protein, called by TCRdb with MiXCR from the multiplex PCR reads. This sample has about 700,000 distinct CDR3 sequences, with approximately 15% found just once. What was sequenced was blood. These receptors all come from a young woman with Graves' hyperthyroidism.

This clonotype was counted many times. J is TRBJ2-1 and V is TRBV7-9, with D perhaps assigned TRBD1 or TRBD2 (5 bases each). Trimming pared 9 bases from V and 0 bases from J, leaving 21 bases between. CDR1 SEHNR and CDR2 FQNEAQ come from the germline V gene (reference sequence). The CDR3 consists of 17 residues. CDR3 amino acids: CASSWGSGSYSYNEQFF. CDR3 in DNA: TGTGCCAGTTCATGGGGGTCAGGGAGTTACTCCTACAATGAGCAGTTCTTC. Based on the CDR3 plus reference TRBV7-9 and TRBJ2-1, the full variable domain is DTGVSQNPRHKITKRGQNVTFRCDPISEHNRLYWYRQTLGQGPEFLTYFQNEAQLEKSRLLSDRFSAERPKGSFSTLEIQRTEQGDSAMYLCASSWGSGSYSYNEQFFGPGTRLTVL.

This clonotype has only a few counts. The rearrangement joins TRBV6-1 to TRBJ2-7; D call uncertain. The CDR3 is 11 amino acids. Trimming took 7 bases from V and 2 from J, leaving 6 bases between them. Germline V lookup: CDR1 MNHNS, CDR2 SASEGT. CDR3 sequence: CASKEAYEQYF. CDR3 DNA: TGTGCCAGCAAGGAAGCCTACGAGCAGTACTTC.

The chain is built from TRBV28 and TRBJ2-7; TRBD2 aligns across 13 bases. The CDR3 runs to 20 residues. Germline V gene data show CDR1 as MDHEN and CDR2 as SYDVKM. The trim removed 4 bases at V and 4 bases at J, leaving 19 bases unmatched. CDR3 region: CASSYPGLAGAYRVNYEQYF. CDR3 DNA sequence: TGTGCCAGCAGTTACCCAGGACTAGCGGGAGCCTATCGAGTTAATTACGAGCAGTACTTC.

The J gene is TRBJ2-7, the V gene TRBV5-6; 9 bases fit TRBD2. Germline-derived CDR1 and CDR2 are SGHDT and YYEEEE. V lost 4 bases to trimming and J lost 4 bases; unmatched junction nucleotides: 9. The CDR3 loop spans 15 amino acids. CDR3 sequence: CASSPGLARIYEQYF. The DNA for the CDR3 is TGTGCCAGCAGCCCAGGACTAGCGAGAATTTACGAGCAGTACTTC.

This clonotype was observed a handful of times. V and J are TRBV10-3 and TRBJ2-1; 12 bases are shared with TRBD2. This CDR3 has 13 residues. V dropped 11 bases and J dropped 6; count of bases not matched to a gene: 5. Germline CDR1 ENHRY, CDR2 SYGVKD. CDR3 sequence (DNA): TGTGCCGTTCTAGCGGGAGGGATCAATGAGCAGTTCTTC. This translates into CAVLAGGINEQFF.

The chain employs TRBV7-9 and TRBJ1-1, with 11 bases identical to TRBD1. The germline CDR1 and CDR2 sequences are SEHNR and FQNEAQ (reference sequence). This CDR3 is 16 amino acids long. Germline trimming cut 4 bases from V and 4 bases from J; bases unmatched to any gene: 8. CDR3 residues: CASSSGGQGAPTEAFF. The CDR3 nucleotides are TGTGCCAGCAGCTCAGGAGGACAGGGGGCGCCCACTGAAGCTTTCTTT.

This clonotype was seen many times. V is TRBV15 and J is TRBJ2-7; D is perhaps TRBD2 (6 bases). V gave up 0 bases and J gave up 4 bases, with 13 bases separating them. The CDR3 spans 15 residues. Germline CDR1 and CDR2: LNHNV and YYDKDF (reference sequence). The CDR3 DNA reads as TGTGCCACCAGCAGAGATCTGGGGGGAGGTTACGAGCAGTACTTC. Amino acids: CATSRDLGGGYEQYF.

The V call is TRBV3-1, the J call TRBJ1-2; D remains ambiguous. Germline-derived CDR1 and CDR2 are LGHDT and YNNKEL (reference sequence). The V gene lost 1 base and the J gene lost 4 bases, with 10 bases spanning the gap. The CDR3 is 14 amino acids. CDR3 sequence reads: CASSQGTALYGYTF. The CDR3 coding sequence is TGTGCCAGCAGCCAAGGGACCGCTCTCTATGGCTACACCTTC.

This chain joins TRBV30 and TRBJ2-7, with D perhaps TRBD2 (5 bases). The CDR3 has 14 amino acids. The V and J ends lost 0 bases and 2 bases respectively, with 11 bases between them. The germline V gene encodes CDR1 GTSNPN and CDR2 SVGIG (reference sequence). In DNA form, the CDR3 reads TGTGCCTGGAGTGTAATCCGGGGAACCTACGAGCAGTACTTC. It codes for CAWSVIRGTYEQYF.

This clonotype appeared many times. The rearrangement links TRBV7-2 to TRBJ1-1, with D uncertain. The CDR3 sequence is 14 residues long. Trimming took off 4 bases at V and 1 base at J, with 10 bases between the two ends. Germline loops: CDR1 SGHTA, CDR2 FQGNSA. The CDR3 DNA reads TGTGCCAGCAGCTCGAATGGCAGGAACACTGAAGCTTTCTTT. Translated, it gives CASSSNGRNTEAFF.

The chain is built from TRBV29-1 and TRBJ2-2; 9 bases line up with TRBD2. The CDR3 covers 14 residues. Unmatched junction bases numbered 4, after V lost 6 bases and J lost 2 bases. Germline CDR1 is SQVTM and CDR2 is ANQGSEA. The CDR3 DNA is TGCAGCGTGCGACTAGCGGTAAACACCGGGGAGCTGTTTTTT. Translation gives CSVRLAVNTGELFF.

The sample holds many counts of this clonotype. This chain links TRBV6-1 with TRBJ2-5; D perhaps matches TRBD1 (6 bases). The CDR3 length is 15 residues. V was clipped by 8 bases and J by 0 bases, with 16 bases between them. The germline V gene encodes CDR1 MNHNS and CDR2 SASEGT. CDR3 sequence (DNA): TGTGCCAGCTGCAAATTTACAGGGTACCAAGAGACCCAGTACTTC. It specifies CASCKFTGYQETQYF.

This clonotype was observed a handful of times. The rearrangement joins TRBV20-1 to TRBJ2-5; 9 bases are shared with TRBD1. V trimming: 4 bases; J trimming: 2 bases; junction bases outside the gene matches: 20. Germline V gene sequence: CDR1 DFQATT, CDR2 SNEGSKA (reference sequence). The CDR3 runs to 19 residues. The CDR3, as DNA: TGCAGTGCTACTGGACAGGGGATAATCCGGCCGACACTACAAGAGACCCAGTACTTC. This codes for CSATGQGIIRPTLQETQYF.